This section outlines one T cell receptor (beta chain) sequence together with its context. Its cognate antigen is unknown. The identical CDR3 is also encoded by other nucleotide sequences in the sample. Trimming left V 0 bases short and J 2 bases short, with 12 bases between. Germline V lookup: CDR1 SGHNT, CDR2 YENEEA. The CDR3 consists of 16 residues. This record belongs to a study of Tregs in tolerant kidney transplant recipients. Across the whole study: Recipients received nonmyeloablative bone marrow transplants from related graft donors, with transient mixed chimerism. Whole-study findings and limits: In tolerant patients, donor-specific Tregs outgrew total Tregs, suggesting antigen-driven expansion.

Using immunoSEQ multiplex PCR, the repertoire was profiled, and TCRdb retains in-frame clones only, with some absent. The sample has 50,000 to 75,000 clones, 95% to 98% seen once. CD4+CD25+CD127- Tregs, CD4+CD25- non-Tregs, CD4 and CD8 cells were sorted. Before regulatory T cell sorting, thawed PBMCs rested overnight at 37°C in about 190 IU/ml IL-2. The material sequenced was Tregs from blood, taken before the transplant. The rearrangement links TRBV11-3 to TRBJ2-3; D perhaps matches TRBD2 (6 bases). The sequence was collected from a human donor who received a combined kidney and bone marrow transplant. The CDR3 loop is CASSLEGSGYTDTQYF. For the CDR3, the DNA is TGTGCCAGCAGCTTAGAAGGTAGCGGATACACAGATACGCAGTATTTT.